Each of the 17 T cell receptor beta chains below was sequenced from the same sample in a study of cytomegalovirus exposure and HLA in healthy donors. This PCR relied on a set of 60 Vbeta primers and 13 Jbeta primers. Clones were sequenced by immunoSEQ multiplex PCR, and TCRdb holds only the in-frame ones, with some missing. The sample lists 84,000 or so clones, approximately 84% seen once, with 2.4% in the top ten. Sequencing was done on a sample of PBMCs. The receptor source for this set is a woman in her forties or fifties in good health and CMV-seronegative.

The V call is TRBV15, the J call TRBJ2-1; TRBD2 matches 10 bases. The trim removed 1 base at V and 8 bases at J, leaving 8 bases unmatched. CDR1 and CDR2 (germline): LNHNV, YYDKDF (reference sequence). The CDR3 is 16 residues long. The CDR3 DNA follows: TGTGCCACCAGCAGAGGGGCTAGCGGGGGAGGTTATGAGCAGTTCTTC. Its translation is CATSRGASGGGYEQFF.

This chain joins TRBV5-4 and TRBJ1-1; D unclear. Per the germline V gene, CDR1 is SGHNT and CDR2 is YYREEE (reference sequence). The germline V and J ends were trimmed by 5 bases and 4 bases, with 12 bases remaining between them. CDR3 size: 13 residues. CDR3 sequence (DNA): TGTGCCAGCAGTCCGTATGAGAGCACTGAAGCTTTCTTT. The encoded protein is CASSPYESTEAFF.

Concerning this clone: The sample contains more than one DNA sequence encoding this CDR3. This sequence joins TRBV7-3 and TRBJ1-1; possible D gene TRBD1, 5 bases. With 2 bases removed from V and 1 base from J, the gap between germline ends came to 5 bases. The CDR3 runs 13 residues. Germline V CDR1 and CDR2: SGHTA, FQGTGA. Written as DNA, the CDR3 is TGTGCCAGCAGCTTACAGGGGAACACTGAAGCTTTCTTT. Translated, it gives CASSLQGNTEAFF.

The chain carries TRBV15 and TRBJ2-1; TRBD2 matches at 11 bases. The CDR3 has 14 residues. V lost 5 bases, J lost 9 bases, and 6 bases stayed unmatched. CDR1 is LNHNV, CDR2 YYDKDF, per germline (reference sequence). The CDR3 bases are TGTGCCACCAGCGGTAGCGGGGGGGCGAGTGAGCAGTTCTTC. Translated, it gives CATSGSGGASEQFF.

V is TRBV19 and J is TRBJ1-2, with 8 bases lining up with TRBD1. The CDR3 consists of 15 residues. The ends lost 7 bases at V and 5 bases at J; junction bases unmatched: 12. Germline CDR1 LNHDA, CDR2 SQIVND (reference sequence). Here the CDR3 reads CASTIYPDRDYGYTF. CDR3 coding DNA: TGTGCCAGTACCATATATCCGGACAGGGATTATGGCTACACCTTC.

The chain joins TRBV4-1 to TRBJ2-5; 10 bases agree with TRBD2. V was clipped by 3 bases and J by 3 bases; unmatched bases: 4. Germline V CDR1 and CDR2: MGHRA, YSYEKL. This CDR3 spans 15 amino acids. CDR3 bases: TGCGCCAGCAGCCATCCCGGGACTAGCGAAGAGACCCAGTACTTC. Amino acids: CASSHPGTSEETQYF.

This clone appeared a few times. At the DNA level, this CDR3 is encoded by other sequences in the same sample as well. The chain employs TRBV19 and TRBJ1-6; possible D gene TRBD1, 6 bases. This CDR3 is 17 amino acids long. Trimming pared 6 bases from V and 0 bases from J, leaving 15 bases between. The germline CDR1 and CDR2 sequences are LNHDA and SQIVND (reference sequence). The CDR3 region is CASSHRVSNSYNSPLHF. The DNA of the CDR3 is TGTGCCAGTAGCCACAGGGTTTCAAACTCCTATAATTCACCCCTCCACTTT.

The chain couples TRBV2 to TRBJ1-3, with D hard to call. The CDR3 runs to 15 residues. The V end lost 6 bases, the J end lost 0 bases, and 12 bases lay between the germline ends. CDR1 is SNHLY, CDR2 FYNNEI, per germline. This CDR3 is CASRLAGNSGNTIYF. CDR3 nucleotide sequence: TGTGCCAGCAGACTGGCAGGCAACTCTGGAAACACCATATATTTT.

The chain uses TRBV28 and TRBJ1-4, with 9 bases aligning to TRBD1. CDR3 length equals 14 residues. CDR1 is MDHEN, CDR2 SYDVKM, per germline. V lost 5 bases to trimming and J lost 8 bases; unmatched junction nucleotides: 6. CDR3 region: CASSTGGWKEKLFF. The DNA for the CDR3 is TGTGCCAGCAGTACAGGGGGCTGGAAAGAAAAACTGTTTTTT. The full variable domain, in which reference TRBV28 and TRBJ1-4 provide the parts outside the CDR3, is DVKVTQSSRYLVKRTGEKVFLECVQDMDHENMFWYRQDPGLGLRLIYFSYDVKMKEKGDIPEGYSVSREKKERFSLILESASTNQTSMYLCASSTGGWKEKLFFGSGTQLSVL.

The chain recombines TRBV6-5 with TRBJ1-5, with a tentative D call TRBD1 (5 bases). The CDR3 totals 13 residues. From germline, CDR1 is MNHEY and CDR2 SVGAGI. V was shortened by 5 bases and J by 7 bases, with 12 bases between the two germline ends. CDR3 bases: TGTGCCAGCAGTAGGAGGGGTGGGCAGCCCCAGCATTTT. Amino acid sequence: CASSRRGGQPQHF.

This clone was found a few times. Other DNA sequences in the sample encode the same CDR3. This rearrangement joins TRBV27 to TRBJ2-1; 11 nucleotides agree with TRBD2. Germline V gene sequence: CDR1 MNHEY, CDR2 SMNVEV (reference sequence). There are 15 residues in the CDR3. J lost 5 bases, V lost 5 bases, and 5 bases had no gene match. The CDR3 protein is CASSLGTSGNNEQFF. The DNA for the CDR3 is TGTGCCAGCAGTCTCGGGACTAGCGGCAACAATGAGCAGTTCTTC.

The rearrangement uses TRBV18 and TRBJ2-1; weak D call: TRBD2 (6 bases). Trimming shortened V by 6 bases and J by 2 bases, and 20 bases separated the two germline ends. From germline, CDR1 is KGHSH and CDR2 LQKENI. The CDR3 runs 17 residues. The CDR3 sequence is CASSPLSAGSTYNEQFF. The CDR3 DNA follows: TGTGCCAGCTCCCCGCTTTCGGCGGGGAGTACCTACAATGAGCAGTTCTTC.

The V call is TRBV6-5, the J call TRBJ1-1; D call uncertain. V dropped 0 bases and J dropped 7 bases, with 6 bases sitting between them. Germline values: CDR1 MNHEY, CDR2 SVGAGI. This CDR3 has 12 amino acids. CDR3 bases: TGTGCCAGCAGTTACTCGAATAGTGAAGCTTTCTTT. It translates to CASSYSNSEAFF.

This chain joins TRBV9 and TRBJ2-1; D remains unclear. This CDR3 is built from 19 residues. Germline loops: CDR1 SGDLS, CDR2 YYNGEE. Trimming took off 0 bases at V and 7 bases at J, with 26 bases between the two ends. CDR3 in DNA: TGTGCCAGCAGCGTAGGTCTCGCCCTGACTGGCGCGAAGGAAAATGAGCAGTTCTTC. As protein: CASSVGLALTGAKENEQFF.

The chain has TRBV7-8 and TRBJ1-1; no clear D gene. There are 13 residues in the CDR3. Trimming removed 4 bases at V and 5 bases at J, with 11 bases between. Germline values: CDR1 SGHVS, CDR2 FQNEAQ. CDR3 protein: CASSWIEGTEAFF. Here the CDR3 DNA reads TGTGCCAGCAGCTGGATTGAGGGTACTGAAGCTTTCTTT.

The chain has TRBV7-9 and TRBJ2-5; TRBD1 agrees at 10 bases. There are 14 residues in the CDR3. The germline V gene has CDR1 SEHNR and CDR2 FQNEAQ (reference sequence). V trimming: 4 bases; J trimming: 5 bases; junction bases outside the gene matches: 4. The CDR3 coding sequence is TGTGCCAGCAGCTCGGGACAGGGGAGGGAGACCCAGTACTTC. Its translation is CASSSGQGRETQYF.

A single count supports this clone. The V and J genes are TRBV7-2 and TRBJ2-3; TRBD2 aligns across 10 bases. Germline V lookup: CDR1 SGHTA, CDR2 FQGNSA. Trimming took 4 bases from V and 2 from J; bases not matched to a gene: 6. The CDR3 covers 16 residues. The CDR3 spells CASSSPSGGLTDTQYF. The CDR3 DNA reads as TGTGCCAGCAGCTCCCCTAGCGGGGGCCTCACAGATACGCAGTATTTT. Looking up the rest from reference TRBV7-2 and TRBJ2-3 gives the full variable domain: GAGVSQSPSNKVTEKGKDVELRCDPISGHTALYWYRQSLGQGLEFLIYFQGNSAPDKSGLPSDRFSAERTGGSVSTLTIQRTQQEDSAVYLCASSSPSGGLTDTQYFGPGTRLTVL.